This T cell receptor (beta chain) was captured by sequencing in a study of T cell repertoires in cytomegalovirus infection. TCRdb ran MiXCR on the reads and lists one entry per CDR3 protein. This sample has a few hundred thousand distinct CDR3 sequences; 15% to 20% occur once, and the top ten carry around 10%. The sequencing sample was made of PBMCs. The origin of this receptor is a human donor in good health (CMV status not recorded). Some clones in this sample may be carry-over from other donors' samples.

The CDR3 coding sequence is TGTGCCAGCGGGGATGGCGGGGGCAGTCCCGGGGAGCTGTTTTTT. Protein sequence: CASGDGGGSPGELFF. The chain employs TRBV25-1 and TRBJ2-2; possibly TRBD2 for D (7 bases). The CDR3 consists of 15 residues. V was cut by 8 bases and J by 6 bases, with 19 bases left in between. Germline loops: CDR1 MGHDK, CDR2 SYGVNS.